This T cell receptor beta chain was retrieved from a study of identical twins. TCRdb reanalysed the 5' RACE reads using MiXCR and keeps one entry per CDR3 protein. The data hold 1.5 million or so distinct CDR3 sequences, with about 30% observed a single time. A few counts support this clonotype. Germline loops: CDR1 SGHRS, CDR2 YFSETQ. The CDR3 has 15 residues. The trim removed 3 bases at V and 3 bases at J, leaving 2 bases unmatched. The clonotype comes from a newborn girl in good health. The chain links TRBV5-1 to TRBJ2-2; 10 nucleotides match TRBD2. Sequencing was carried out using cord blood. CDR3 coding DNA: TGCGCCAGCAGCTACGGGACTAGCGACACCGGGGAGCTGTTTTTT. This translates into CASSYGTSDTGELFF. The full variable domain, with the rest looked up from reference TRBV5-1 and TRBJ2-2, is KAGVTQTPRYLIKTRGQQVTLSCSPISGHRSVSWYQQTPGQGLQFLFEYFSETQRNKGNFPGRFSGRQFSNSRSEMNVSTLELGDSALYLCASSYGTSDTGELFFGEGSRLTVL.